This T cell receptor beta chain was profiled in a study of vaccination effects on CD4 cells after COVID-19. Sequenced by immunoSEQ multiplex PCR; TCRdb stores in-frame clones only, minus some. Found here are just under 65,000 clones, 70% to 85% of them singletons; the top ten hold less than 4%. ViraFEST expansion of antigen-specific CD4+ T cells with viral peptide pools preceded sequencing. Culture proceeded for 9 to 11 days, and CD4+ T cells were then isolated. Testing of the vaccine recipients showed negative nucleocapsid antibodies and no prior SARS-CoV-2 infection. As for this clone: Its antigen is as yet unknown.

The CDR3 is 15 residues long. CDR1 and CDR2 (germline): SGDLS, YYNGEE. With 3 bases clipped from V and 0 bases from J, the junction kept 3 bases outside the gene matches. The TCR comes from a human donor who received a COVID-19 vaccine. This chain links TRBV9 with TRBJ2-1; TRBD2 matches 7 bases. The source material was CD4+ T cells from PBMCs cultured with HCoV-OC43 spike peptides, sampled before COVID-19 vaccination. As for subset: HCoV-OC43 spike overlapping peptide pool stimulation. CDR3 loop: CASSAGTNSYNEQFF. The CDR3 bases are TGTGCCAGCAGCGCCGGGACTAACTCCTACAATGAGCAGTTCTTC.